These 22 T cell receptor beta chains share one sample of origin, sequenced in a study of blood T cell repertoires in COVID-19 (dated by TCRdb to 2018 to 2021). The library came from the immunoSEQ multiplex PCR assay. The immuneACCESS repertoire file appears here via TCRdb, limited to in-frame rearrangements. These files lack a portion of the clones; in checked studies, under half of the deficit traces to unresolved V genes, and the cause of the others is not known. Present in this sample are approximately 210,000 clones, 85% to 90% of which were seen just once. The ten top clones hold more than 1.4% of the sample. The sample taken for sequencing was peripheral blood. These receptors all come from a man aged 18 to 29 with active or convalescent COVID-19.

This clone was observed a handful of times. The chain recombines TRBV5-1 with TRBJ1-1, with no clear D. This CDR3 is 13 amino acids long. The germline V and J ends were trimmed by 4 bases and 7 bases, with 14 bases remaining between them. Per germline, CDR1 SGHRS and CDR2 YFSETQ. The CDR3 DNA reads TGCGCCAGCAGCCCGACGGAGGGTGGTGAAGCTTTCTTT. Amino acid sequence: CASSPTEGGEAFF.

The chain carries TRBV18 and TRBJ2-7; TRBD1 agrees at 7 bases. With V trimmed by 3 bases and J by 6 bases, 11 bases remained unmatched. Germline V gives CDR1 KGHSH, CDR2 LQKENI. The CDR3 runs 15 residues. CDR3 residues: CASSPQATGSSEQYF. The CDR3 DNA sequence: TGTGCCAGCTCACCGCAAGCGACAGGGTCGAGCGAGCAGTACTTC.

The chain combines TRBV19 with TRBJ1-2; perhaps TRBD1 as D (6 bases). This CDR3 is 13 amino acids long. Germline CDR1 is LNHDA and CDR2 is SQIVND (reference sequence). Trimming shortened V by 6 bases and J by 2 bases, and 10 bases separated the two germline ends. The chain's CDR3 is CASSKQGNYGYTF. In DNA form, the CDR3 reads TGTGCCAGTAGCAAACAGGGAAACTATGGCTACACCTTC.

The chain carries TRBV10-3 and TRBJ2-1, with unresolved D. Germline lookup yields CDR1 ENHRY and CDR2 SYGVKD. This CDR3 region has 15 residues. The germline V and J ends were trimmed by 2 bases and 5 bases, with 13 bases remaining between them. The CDR3 region has the DNA TGTGCCATCAGTGAGCGACCAGGCCCAAACAATGAGCAGTTCTTC. Translating gives CAISERPGPNNEQFF.

The chain is built from TRBV27 and TRBJ1-4; D might be TRBD1 (5 bases). Deletions cut 5 bases from V and 7 bases from J, with 17 bases between. The CDR3 length is 15 residues. Germline CDR1 reads MNHEY; CDR2 reads SMNVEV (reference sequence). CDR3 protein: CASSRRVSSGEKLFF. The CDR3 region has the DNA TGTGCCAGCAGTCGCAGGGTTTCCAGTGGTGAAAAACTGTTTTTT.

The chain carries TRBV5-1 and TRBJ2-3; 7 nucleotides line up with TRBD2. The J segment lost 2 bases and the V segment lost 3 bases, leaving 9 bases of the junction unmatched. Per the germline V gene, CDR1 is SGHRS and CDR2 is YFSETQ. The CDR3 spans 16 residues. CDR3 protein: CASSSGWGDYTDTQYF. CDR3 coding DNA: TGCGCCAGCAGCTCGGGCTGGGGGGACTACACAGATACGCAGTATTTT.

J is TRBJ2-2 and V is TRBV19; TRBD2 aligns across 9 bases. This CDR3 contains 15 residues. From germline, CDR1 is LNHDA and CDR2 SQIVND (reference sequence). The trim removed 7 bases at V and 2 bases at J, leaving 5 bases unmatched. The CDR3 reads CASMAGGLNTGELFF. The CDR3 coding sequence is TGTGCCAGTATGGCGGGAGGGCTTAACACCGGGGAGCTGTTTTTT.

This clone has a single count. The chain couples TRBV4-2 to TRBJ2-1, with 7 nucleotides matching TRBD2. The CDR3 spans 14 residues. Germline V CDR1 and CDR2: LGHNA, YNFKEQ. Unmatched junction bases numbered 3, after V lost 0 bases and J lost 7 bases. The CDR3, as DNA: TGTGCCAGCAGCCAAGATAGGACTAGGAATGAGCAGTTCTTC. It specifies CASSQDRTRNEQFF.

The chain has TRBV2 and TRBJ2-7; D call uncertain. CDR3 size: 12 residues. Germline V gives CDR1 SNHLY, CDR2 FYNNEI. Trimming shortened V by 6 bases and J by 0 bases, and 6 bases separated the two germline ends. The CDR3 DNA reads as TGTGCCAGCAGCCTTCGCTCCTACGAGCAGTACTTC. Translation gives CASSLRSYEQYF.

This rearrangement joins TRBV5-1 to TRBJ1-1; D perhaps matches TRBD1 (5 bases). The CDR3 consists of 16 residues. Per the germline V gene, CDR1 is SGHRS and CDR2 is YFSETQ. Trimming left V 7 bases short and J 5 bases short, with 24 bases between. As DNA, the CDR3 is TGCGCCAGCGAAGGCAGTGGCTCAGGGTATGGAACTGAAGCTTTCTTT. This gives the protein CASEGSGSGYGTEAFF.

The chain is built from TRBV6-6 and TRBJ2-3; 14 bases are shared with TRBD2. This CDR3 is built from 20 residues. Trimming cost V 5 bases and J 3 bases; bases outside gene matches: 16. CDR1 is MNHNY, CDR2 SVGAGI, per germline (reference sequence). CDR3 protein: CASSPGLAGGYPPPTDTQYF. CDR3 DNA sequence: TGTGCCAGCAGTCCTGGACTAGCGGGAGGATACCCCCCTCCGACAGATACGCAGTATTTT.

The chain is built from TRBV2 and TRBJ2-2; a possible D gene is TRBD1 (6 bases). CDR1 and CDR2 (germline): SNHLY, FYNNEI. The germline V and J ends were trimmed by 2 bases and 2 bases, with 9 bases remaining between them. The CDR3 has 15 amino acids. The CDR3 spells CASSETGPNTGELFF. The CDR3 DNA follows: TGTGCCAGCAGTGAAACAGGGCCCAACACCGGGGAGCTGTTTTTT.

The chain joins TRBV5-4 to TRBJ1-2; 10 positions match TRBD1. Germline-derived CDR1 and CDR2 are SGHNT and YYREEE (reference sequence). This CDR3 has 15 amino acids. V shed 4 bases, J shed 3 bases, and the junction held 6 bases outside the gene matches. The CDR3 protein is CASSRGQGRDYGYTF. The CDR3 DNA sequence: TGTGCCAGCAGCAGGGGACAGGGGAGGGACTATGGCTACACCTTC.

The CDR3 loop reads CASSLTVNTEAFF. Written as DNA, the CDR3 is TGTGCCAGCAGCCTTACAGTGAACACTGAAGCTTTCTTT. The chain is built from TRBV5-6 and TRBJ1-1; D gene unclear. CDR1 is SGHDT, CDR2 YYEEEE, per germline. Trimming took off 4 bases at V and 0 bases at J, with 7 bases between the two ends. The CDR3 loop spans 13 amino acids.

This clone has a single count. The chain is built from TRBV12-3 or TRBV12-4 and TRBJ2-5; 9 nucleotides align to TRBD1. V gave up 6 bases and J gave up 4 bases; unmatched junction bases: 3. The CDR3 is 13 amino acids. The CDR3 bases are TGTGCCAGCAGGCCGACAGGGGGAGAGACCCAGTACTTC. The encoded protein is CASRPTGGETQYF.

CDR3 DNA sequence: TGTGCCAGCAGTTACCCGGCGACAGGGACTGAAAAACTGTTTTTT. Its protein is CASSYPATGTEKLFF. The V gene is TRBV6-5, the J gene TRBJ1-4; TRBD1 aligns across 7 bases. The CDR3 spans 15 residues. Germline V gives CDR1 MNHEY, CDR2 SVGAGI. Unmatched junction bases numbered 7, after V lost 2 bases and J lost 7 bases.

The rearrangement uses TRBV7-6 and TRBJ2-1, with TRBD1 identical over 7 bases. Per the germline V gene, CDR1 is SGHVS and CDR2 is FNYEAQ. Germline trimming cut 3 bases from V and 1 base from J; bases unmatched to any gene: 9. The CDR3 sequence is 17 residues long. CDR3 amino acids: CASSFVKGASSYNEQFF. CDR3 DNA sequence: TGTGCCAGCAGCTTTGTTAAGGGGGCCAGTTCCTACAATGAGCAGTTCTTC.

This clone turned up a few times. The chain links TRBV2 to TRBJ1-2; D may be TRBD1 (5 bases). Germline CDR1 reads SNHLY; CDR2 reads FYNNEI. This CDR3 spans 14 amino acids. Trimming took 8 bases from V and 3 from J, leaving 16 bases between them. In DNA, the CDR3 is TGTGCCAGCGCCGGGGGAGGCGGCTACTATGGCTACACCTTC. It is translated as CASAGGGGYYGYTF.

The chain uses TRBV3-1 (or the pseudogene TRBV3-2) and TRBJ2-7; 10 bases line up with TRBD2. Germline CDR1 LGHDT, CDR2 YNNKEL (reference sequence). The trim removed 4 bases at V and 2 bases at J, leaving 2 bases unmatched. The CDR3 consists of 14 residues. The CDR3 protein is CASSPSGGAYEQYF. The DNA for the CDR3 is TGTGCCAGCAGCCCTAGCGGGGGAGCCTACGAGCAGTACTTC.

This rearrangement joins TRBV5-6 to TRBJ2-2, with 14 bases that match TRBD2. CDR3 length equals 18 residues. Germline CDR1 reads SGHDT; CDR2 reads YYEEEE. With V trimmed by 4 bases and J by 5 bases, 10 bases remained unmatched. The CDR3 sequence is CASSQRTSGRPRTGELFF. The DNA for the CDR3 is TGTGCCAGCAGCCAACGGACTAGCGGGAGGCCCCGGACCGGGGAGCTGTTTTTT. Based on the CDR3 plus reference TRBV5-6 and TRBJ2-2, the full variable domain is DAGVTQSPTHLIKTRGQQVTLRCSPKSGHDTVSWYQQALGQGPQFIFQYYEEEERQRGNFPDRFSGHQFPNYSSELNVNALLLGDSALYLCASSQRTSGRPRTGELFFGEGSRLTVL.

V and J are TRBV5-5 and TRBJ2-2; TRBD2 matches at 9 bases. Trimming removed 0 bases from V and 4 bases from J; junction bases left unmatched: 7. Germline assignment: CDR1 SGHKS and CDR2 YYEKEE (reference sequence). This CDR3 spans 17 amino acids. CDR3 in DNA: TGTGCCAGCAGCTTGGCCCCAGCGGGAGGATTCACCGGGGAGCTGTTTTTT. It codes for CASSLAPAGGFTGELFF.

A few counts support this clone. The genes are TRBV4-1 and TRBJ2-1, with 7 bases fitting TRBD2. V dropped 5 bases and J dropped 2; count of bases not matched to a gene: 6. The CDR3 has 15 residues. From germline, CDR1 is MGHRA and CDR2 YSYEKL. The CDR3 DNA sequence: TGCGCCAGCAGCGACACTAGCGTACCCTACAATGAGCAGTTCTTC. It specifies CASSDTSVPYNEQFF.